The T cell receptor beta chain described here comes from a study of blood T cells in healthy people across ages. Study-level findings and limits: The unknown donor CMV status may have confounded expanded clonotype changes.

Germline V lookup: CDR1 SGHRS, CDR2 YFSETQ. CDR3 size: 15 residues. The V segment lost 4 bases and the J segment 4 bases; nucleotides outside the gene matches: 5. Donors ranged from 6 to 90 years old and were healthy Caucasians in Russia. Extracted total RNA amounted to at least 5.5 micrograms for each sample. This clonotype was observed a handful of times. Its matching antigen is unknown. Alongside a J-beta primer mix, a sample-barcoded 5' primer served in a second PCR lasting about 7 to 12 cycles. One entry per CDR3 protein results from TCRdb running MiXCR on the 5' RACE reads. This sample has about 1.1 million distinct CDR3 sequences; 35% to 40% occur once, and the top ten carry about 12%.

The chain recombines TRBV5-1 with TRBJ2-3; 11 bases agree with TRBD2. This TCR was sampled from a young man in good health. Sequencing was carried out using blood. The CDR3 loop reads CASSNSGGAADTQYF. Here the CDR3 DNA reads TGCGCCAGCAGCAATAGCGGGGGGGCCGCAGATACGCAGTATTTT.